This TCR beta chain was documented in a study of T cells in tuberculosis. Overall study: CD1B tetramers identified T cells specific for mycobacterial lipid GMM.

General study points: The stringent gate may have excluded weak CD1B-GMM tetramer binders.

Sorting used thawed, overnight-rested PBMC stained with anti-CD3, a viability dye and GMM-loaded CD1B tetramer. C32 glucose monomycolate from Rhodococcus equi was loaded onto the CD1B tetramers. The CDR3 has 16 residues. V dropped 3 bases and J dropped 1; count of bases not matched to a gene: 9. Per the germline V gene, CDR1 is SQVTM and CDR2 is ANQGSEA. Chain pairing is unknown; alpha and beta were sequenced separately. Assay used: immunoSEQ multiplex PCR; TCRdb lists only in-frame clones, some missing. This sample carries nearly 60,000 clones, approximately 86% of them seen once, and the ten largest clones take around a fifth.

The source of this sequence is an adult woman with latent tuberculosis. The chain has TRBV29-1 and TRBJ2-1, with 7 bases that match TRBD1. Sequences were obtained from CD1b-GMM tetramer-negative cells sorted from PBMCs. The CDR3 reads CSVDLDRTSSYNEQFF. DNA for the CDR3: TGCAGCGTTGACCTGGACAGGACCTCATCCTACAATGAGCAGTTCTTC.